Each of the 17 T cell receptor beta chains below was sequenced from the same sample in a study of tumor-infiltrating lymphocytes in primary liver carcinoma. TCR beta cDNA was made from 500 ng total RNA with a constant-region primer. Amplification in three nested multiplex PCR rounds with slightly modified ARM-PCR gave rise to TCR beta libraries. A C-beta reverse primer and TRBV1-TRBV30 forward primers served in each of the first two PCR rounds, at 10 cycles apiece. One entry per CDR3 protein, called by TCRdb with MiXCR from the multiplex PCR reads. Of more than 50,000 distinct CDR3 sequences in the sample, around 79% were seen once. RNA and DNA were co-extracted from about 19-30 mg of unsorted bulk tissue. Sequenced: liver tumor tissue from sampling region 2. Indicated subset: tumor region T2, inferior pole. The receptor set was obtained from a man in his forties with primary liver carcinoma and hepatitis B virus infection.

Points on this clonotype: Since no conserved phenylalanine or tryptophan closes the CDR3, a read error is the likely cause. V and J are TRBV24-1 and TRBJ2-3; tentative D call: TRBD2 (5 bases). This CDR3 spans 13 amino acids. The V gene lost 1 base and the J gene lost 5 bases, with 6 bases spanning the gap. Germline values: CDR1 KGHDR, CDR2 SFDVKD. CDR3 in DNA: TGTGCCACCAGTGATTTCCGGGGAGATACGCAGTATTGT. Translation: CATSDFRGDTQYC.

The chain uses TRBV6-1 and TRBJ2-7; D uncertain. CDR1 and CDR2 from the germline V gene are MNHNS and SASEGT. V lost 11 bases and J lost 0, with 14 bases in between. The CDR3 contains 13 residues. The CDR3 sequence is CAACGSSSYEQYF. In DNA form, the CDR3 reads TGTGCCGCCTGCGGATCGAGCTCCTACGAGCAGTACTTC.

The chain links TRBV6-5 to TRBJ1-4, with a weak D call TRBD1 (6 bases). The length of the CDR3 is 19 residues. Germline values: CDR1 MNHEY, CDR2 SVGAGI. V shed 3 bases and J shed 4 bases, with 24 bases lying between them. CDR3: CASSYRPPSGAVNNEKLFF. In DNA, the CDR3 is TGTGCCAGCAGTTATAGGCCTCCTTCGGGGGCAGTAAATAATGAAAAACTGTTTTTT.

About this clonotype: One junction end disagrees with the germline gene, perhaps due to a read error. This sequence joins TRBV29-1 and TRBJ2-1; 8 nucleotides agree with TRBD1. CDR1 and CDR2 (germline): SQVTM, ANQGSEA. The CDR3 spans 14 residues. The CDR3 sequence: CSGLQGQAVDEHFF. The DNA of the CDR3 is TGCAGCGGATTGCAGGGACAGGCGGTGGATGAGCACTTCTTC.

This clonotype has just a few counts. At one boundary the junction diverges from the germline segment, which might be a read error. The CDR3, as DNA: TGTGCCAGCAGTCCCCGGGACAGGGGGTTATTATCTGGGACCAACGTCTTGACTTTC. Translating gives CASSPRDRGLLSGTNVLTF. The chain combines TRBV12-3 or TRBV12-4 with TRBJ2-6, with 11 positions matching TRBD1. The CDR3 covers 19 residues.

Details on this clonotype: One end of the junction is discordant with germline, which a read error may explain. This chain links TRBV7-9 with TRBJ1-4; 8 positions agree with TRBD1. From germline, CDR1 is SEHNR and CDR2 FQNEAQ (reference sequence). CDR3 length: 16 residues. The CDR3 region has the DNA TGTGCCAGTAGCTTCGACATGGACAGGGTCGGTGAAAAACTGTTTTTT. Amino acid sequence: CASSFDMDRVGEKLFF.

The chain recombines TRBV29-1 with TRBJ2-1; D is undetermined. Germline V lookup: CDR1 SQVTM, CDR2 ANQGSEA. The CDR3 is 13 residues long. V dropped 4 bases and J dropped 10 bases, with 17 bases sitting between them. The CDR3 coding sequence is TGCAGCGTTGGTGAGACCATTGGCAACGAGCAGTTCTTC. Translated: CSVGETIGNEQFF.

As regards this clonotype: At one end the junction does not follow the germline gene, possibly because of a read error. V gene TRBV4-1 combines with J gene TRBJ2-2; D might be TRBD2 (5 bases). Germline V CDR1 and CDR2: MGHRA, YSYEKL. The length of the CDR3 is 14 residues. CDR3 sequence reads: CDSSQTLNTGEPFF. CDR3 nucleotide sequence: TGCGACAGCAGCCAAACTCTGAACACCGGGGAGCCGTTTTTT.

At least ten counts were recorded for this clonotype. CDR3 in amino acids: CSVLAESSYEQYF. Here the CDR3 DNA reads TGCAGCGTTCTAGCGGAGAGCTCCTACGAGCAGTACTTC. The genes are TRBV29-1 and TRBJ2-7; 7 bases match TRBD2. Germline CDR1 reads SQVTM; CDR2 reads ANQGSEA. Unmatched junction bases numbered 4, after V lost 5 bases and J lost 0 bases. This CDR3 region has 13 residues.

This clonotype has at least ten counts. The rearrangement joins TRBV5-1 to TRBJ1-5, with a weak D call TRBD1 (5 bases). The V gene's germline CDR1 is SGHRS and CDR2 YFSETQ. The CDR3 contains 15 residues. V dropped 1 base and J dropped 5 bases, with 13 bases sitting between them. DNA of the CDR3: TGCGCCAGCAGCTTGTACCCGACAGATGATCAGCCCCAGCATTTT. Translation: CASSLYPTDDQPQHF. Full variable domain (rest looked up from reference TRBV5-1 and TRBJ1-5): KAGVTQTPRYLIKTRGQQVTLSCSPISGHRSVSWYQQTPGQGLQFLFEYFSETQRNKGNFPGRFSGRQFSNSRSEMNVSTLELGDSALYLCASSLYPTDDQPQHFGDGTRLSIL.

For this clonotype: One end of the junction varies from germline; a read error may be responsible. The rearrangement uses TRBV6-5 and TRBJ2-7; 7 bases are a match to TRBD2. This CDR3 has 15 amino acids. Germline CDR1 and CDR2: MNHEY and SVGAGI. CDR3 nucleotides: TGTGCCAGCAGTCCTTCGACGGGAGGCCCCTACAAGCAGTACTTC. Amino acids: CASSPSTGGPYKQYF.

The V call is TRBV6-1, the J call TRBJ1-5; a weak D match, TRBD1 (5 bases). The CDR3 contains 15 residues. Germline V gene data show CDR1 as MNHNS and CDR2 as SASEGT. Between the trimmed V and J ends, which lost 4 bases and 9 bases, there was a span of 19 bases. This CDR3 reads CASSGGWSIDRPQHF. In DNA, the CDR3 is TGTGCCAGCAGTGGGGGGTGGTCAATCGATCGGCCCCAGCATTTT.

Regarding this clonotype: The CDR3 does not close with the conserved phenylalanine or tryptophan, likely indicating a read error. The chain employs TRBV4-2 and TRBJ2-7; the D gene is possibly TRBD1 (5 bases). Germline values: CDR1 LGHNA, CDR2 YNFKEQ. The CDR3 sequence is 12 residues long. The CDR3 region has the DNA TGTGCCAGCAGCCCGGACACCTACGAACAGTACTTA. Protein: CASSPDTYEQYL.

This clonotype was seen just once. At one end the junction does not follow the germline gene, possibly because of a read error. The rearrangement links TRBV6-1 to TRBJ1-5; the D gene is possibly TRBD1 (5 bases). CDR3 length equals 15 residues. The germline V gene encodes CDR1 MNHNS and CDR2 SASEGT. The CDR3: CASSEGGVHNQPLNF. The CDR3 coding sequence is TGTGCCAGCAGTGAAGGGGGGGTCCACAATCAGCCCCTGAATTTT.

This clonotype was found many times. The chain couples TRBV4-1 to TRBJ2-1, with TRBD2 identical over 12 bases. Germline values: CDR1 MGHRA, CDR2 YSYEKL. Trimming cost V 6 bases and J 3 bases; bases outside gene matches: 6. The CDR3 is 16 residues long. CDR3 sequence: CASRTPGLAGYNEQFF. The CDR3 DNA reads TGCGCCAGCAGAACCCCGGGACTAGCGGGCTACAATGAGCAGTTCTTC.

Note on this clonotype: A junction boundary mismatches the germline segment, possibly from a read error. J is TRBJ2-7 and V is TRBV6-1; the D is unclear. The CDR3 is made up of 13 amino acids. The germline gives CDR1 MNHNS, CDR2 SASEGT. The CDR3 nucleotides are TGTGCCAGCAGTCGATGGGTTTTCTGCGAGCACTACTTC. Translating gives CASSRWVFCEHYF.

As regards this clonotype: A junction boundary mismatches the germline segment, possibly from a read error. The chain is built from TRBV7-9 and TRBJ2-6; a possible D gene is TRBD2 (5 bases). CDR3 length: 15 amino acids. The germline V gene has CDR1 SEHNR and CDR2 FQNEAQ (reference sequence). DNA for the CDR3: TGTGCCAGCACCGGGGAAGACTCTGGGCCCAACGTCCTGATTTTC. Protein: CASTGEDSGPNVLIF.